This T cell receptor beta chain was found in a study of shared clonotypes between healthy human individuals. The germline V gene encodes CDR1 MNHEY and CDR2 SMNVEV (reference sequence). The CDR3 loop spans 15 amino acids. V shed 6 bases and J shed 0 bases, with 11 bases lying between them. Positive CCR7 selection of CD45RO-negative cells yielded the naive CD8 cells, and terminally differentiated effector memory CD45RA+ cells were excluded. The assay was immunoSEQ multiplex PCR, and TCRdb's table has in-frame clones only and misses some. The sample shows roughly 1,800,000 clones, 85% to 95% of them seen only once.

The chain employs TRBV27 and TRBJ1-4; D may be TRBD1 (5 bases). This TCR came from a man aged 18 to 35 in good health. The sequencing input was naive CD8+ T cells sorted from blood. The CDR3 nucleotides read TGTGCCAGCAGCCTTTCGACAGCAACTAATGAAAAACTGTTTTTT. Amino acids: CASSLSTATNEKLFF.